Below, one T cell receptor beta chain is given with its context. Its antigen remains unidentified. The source of the sample is a study of T cell repertoires in cytomegalovirus infection. Study information: A matching HLA type, together with CMV infection, was signaled by public TCR beta signatures.

There are 15 residues in the CDR3. V was shortened by 6 bases and J by 3 bases, with 14 bases between the two germline ends. Germline CDR1 is KGHSH and CDR2 is LQKENI. TCRdb redid the calling of the reads with MiXCR, one entry per CDR3 protein. The table shows 680,000 or so distinct CDR3 sequences, with about a third occurring only once. Whole-study findings and limits: The ex vivo response was dominated by HLA-C-restricted CMV-specific TCR beta clonotypes.

The sequence was obtained from a human donor in good health (CMV status not recorded). Some clones in this sample may be carry-over from other donors' samples. The sequencing input was PBMCs. V gene TRBV18 combines with J gene TRBJ1-4; TRBD1 might be the D (6 bases). This chain's CDR3 is CASSRIQGPNEKLFF. The CDR3 DNA follows: TGTGCCAGCTCCCGCATACAGGGTCCTAATGAAAAACTGTTTTTT.